This is a list of T cell receptor beta chains from one sample in a study of human T cells and chemical hapten exposure. MiXCR, run by TCRdb on the RACE reads, gives a single entry per CDR3 protein. The table lists roughly 180,000 distinct CDR3 sequences, approximately 15% of them singletons. The sample consisted of whole blood, taken in connection with sensitization to the hapten diphenylcyclopropenone (DPC). All receptors come from a woman under 40 with alopecia areata. Some clones in this sample may be carry-over from other donors' samples. Both conserved end residues are part of each CDR3. D genes are given only for firm matches. Size values are once, few and many counts, or a class for expanded clones, and some rows have none.

d_call: TRBD1
j_call: TRBJ2-7
v_call: TRBV5-4
cdr3_length: 21
clone_size: few
cdr3_aa: CASTDRGARGGNRASSYEQYF
cdr3_nt: TGTGCCAGCACAGACAGGGGGGCCCGAGGCGGCAACCGGGCGAGCTCCTACGAGCAGTACTTC

d_call: .
j_call: TRBJ2-7
v_call: TRBV28
cdr3_length: 13
clone_size: few
cdr3_aa: CASSLNRFHEQYF
cdr3_nt: TGTGCCAGCAGTTTAAACAGATTTCACGAGCAGTACTTC

d_call: .
j_call: TRBJ1-2
v_call: TRBV29-1
cdr3_length: 12
clone_size: few
cdr3_aa: CSVNPGVGGYTF
cdr3_nt: TGCAGCGTTAATCCGGGGGTCGGCGGCTACACCTTC

d_call: .
j_call: TRBJ2-7
v_call: TRBV14
cdr3_length: 13
clone_size: many
cdr3_aa: CASSQGEFYEQYF
cdr3_nt: TGTGCCAGCAGCCAAGGGGAGTTCTACGAGCAGTACTTC

d_call: TRBD2
j_call: TRBJ2-7
v_call: TRBV10-2
cdr3_length: 14
clone_size: few
cdr3_aa: CASSELAGGYEQYF
cdr3_nt: TGCGCCAGCAGTGAGTTAGCGGGAGGCTACGAGCAGTACTTC

d_call: .
j_call: TRBJ2-1
v_call: TRBV18
cdr3_length: 16
clone_size: .
cdr3_aa: CASSPRTTHAYNEQFF
cdr3_nt: TGTGCCAGCTCACCTCGGACTACCCACGCCTACAATGAGCAGTTCTTC

d_call: TRBD1
j_call: TRBJ2-3
v_call: TRBV7-7
cdr3_length: 15
clone_size: many
cdr3_aa: CASSPGTGVADTQYF
cdr3_nt: TGTGCCAGCAGCCCAGGGACAGGGGTAGCAGATACGCAGTATTTT

d_call: .
j_call: TRBJ1-3
v_call: TRBV3-1
cdr3_length: 15
clone_size: once
cdr3_aa: CASSQTTDYGNTIYF
cdr3_nt: TGTGCCAGCAGCCAAACGACAGACTATGGAAACACCATATATTTT

d_call: .
j_call: TRBJ2-4
v_call: TRBV18
cdr3_length: 14
clone_size: few
cdr3_aa: CASSPGYEGNIQYF
cdr3_nt: TGTGCCAGCTCACCCGGTTACGAGGGGAACATTCAGTACTTC

d_call: .
j_call: TRBJ1-2
v_call: TRBV7-2
cdr3_length: 13
clone_size: few
cdr3_aa: CASSSYYDSSYTF
cdr3_nt: TGTGCCAGCAGCTCATACTATGACAGTAGCTACACCTTC

d_call: .
j_call: TRBJ1-1
v_call: TRBV29-1
cdr3_length: 12
clone_size: many
cdr3_aa: CSVAWGNTEAFF
cdr3_nt: TGCAGCGTTGCATGGGGCAACACTGAAGCTTTCTTT

d_call: .
j_call: TRBJ2-3
v_call: TRBV6-1
cdr3_length: 13
clone_size: .
cdr3_aa: CASSVSGADTQYF
cdr3_nt: TGTGCCAGCAGTGTATCGGGGGCAGATACGCAGTATTTT

d_call: .
j_call: TRBJ2-7
v_call: TRBV20-1
cdr3_length: 15
clone_size: few
cdr3_aa: CSARDFVAAGNEQYF
cdr3_nt: TGCAGTGCTAGAGATTTCGTAGCGGCGGGAAACGAGCAGTACTTC

d_call: TRBD1
j_call: TRBJ1-1
v_call: TRBV29-1
cdr3_length: 15
clone_size: .
cdr3_aa: CSVHSPGTENTEAFF
cdr3_nt: TGCAGCGTGCACTCGCCCGGGACAGAGAACACTGAAGCTTTCTTT

d_call: TRBD1
j_call: TRBJ1-1
v_call: TRBV28
cdr3_length: 14
clone_size: .
cdr3_aa: CASGTAIMNTEAFF
cdr3_nt: TGTGCCAGTGGGACAGCTATCATGAACACTGAAGCTTTCTTT

d_call: .
j_call: TRBJ1-1
v_call: TRBV6-6
cdr3_length: 12
clone_size: .
cdr3_aa: CASSSSTAEAFF
cdr3_nt: TGTGCCAGCAGCTCTTCTACAGCTGAAGCTTTCTTT

d_call: .
j_call: TRBJ2-7
v_call: TRBV4-3
cdr3_length: 16
clone_size: .
cdr3_aa: CASSQDWASSSYEQYF
cdr3_nt: TGCGCCAGCAGCCAAGATTGGGCATCTAGCTCCTACGAGCAGTACTTC

d_call: TRBD1
j_call: TRBJ1-5
v_call: TRBV24-1
cdr3_length: 18
clone_size: .
cdr3_aa: CATSVRTGANLSNQPQHF
cdr3_nt: TGTGCCACCAGCGTCCGGACAGGGGCCAACCTTAGCAATCAGCCCCAGCATTTT

d_call: .
j_call: TRBJ1-6
v_call: TRBV5-6
cdr3_length: 15
clone_size: .
cdr3_aa: CASSLRGPGSSPLHF
cdr3_nt: TGTGCCAGCAGTCTCAGGGGCCCCGGGAGTTCACCCCTCCACTTT

d_call: .
j_call: TRBJ1-2
v_call: TRBV5-1
cdr3_length: 13
clone_size: many
cdr3_aa: CASSVRRGDGYTF
cdr3_nt: TGCGCCAGCAGTGTGAGAAGAGGCGATGGCTACACCTTC

d_call: .
j_call: TRBJ2-1
v_call: TRBV29-1
cdr3_length: 11
clone_size: few
cdr3_aa: CSASEYNEQFF
cdr3_nt: TGCAGCGCCTCCGAGTACAATGAGCAGTTCTTC

d_call: .
j_call: TRBJ2-1
v_call: TRBV12-3/TRBV12-4
cdr3_length: 15
clone_size: .
cdr3_aa: CASSLAAVLGGEQFF
cdr3_nt: TGTGCCAGCAGTTTAGCTGCAGTATTGGGCGGCGAGCAGTTCTTC

d_call: .
j_call: TRBJ2-7
v_call: TRBV28
cdr3_length: 12
clone_size: few
cdr3_aa: CASKGQGPERYF
cdr3_nt: TGTGCCAGCAAGGGGCAGGGTCCCGAGCGGTACTTC

d_call: TRBD2
j_call: TRBJ2-3
v_call: TRBV10-3
cdr3_length: 14
clone_size: few
cdr3_aa: CAITPSGGSDTQYF
cdr3_nt: TGTGCCATCACCCCTAGCGGGGGATCAGATACGCAGTATTTT

d_call: .
j_call: TRBJ2-3
v_call: TRBV20-1
cdr3_length: 14
clone_size: few
cdr3_aa: CSARRSGGRDTQYF
cdr3_nt: TGCAGTGCTAGACGGTCTGGCGGCCGAGATACGCAGTATTTT

d_call: TRBD2
j_call: TRBJ2-7
v_call: TRBV6-2/TRBV6-3
cdr3_length: 13
clone_size: few
cdr3_aa: CASMRGFSYEQYF
cdr3_nt: TGTGCCAGCATGCGGGGGTTCTCCTACGAGCAGTACTTC

d_call: .
j_call: TRBJ2-2
v_call: TRBV5-1
cdr3_length: 15
clone_size: many
cdr3_aa: CASSPRTGNTGELFF
cdr3_nt: TGCGCCAGCAGCCCTAGGACGGGGAACACCGGGGAGCTGTTTTTT

d_call: .
j_call: TRBJ2-1
v_call: TRBV12-3/TRBV12-4
cdr3_length: 15
clone_size: .
cdr3_aa: CASSLRTGSYNEQFF
cdr3_nt: TGTGCCAGCAGTTTAAGGACGGGATCCTACAATGAGCAGTTCTTC

d_call: TRBD1
j_call: TRBJ1-2
v_call: TRBV18
cdr3_length: 14
clone_size: few
cdr3_aa: CASSPRDREQGYTF
cdr3_nt: TGTGCCAGCTCACCCCGGGACAGGGAACAGGGCTACACCTTC

d_call: .
j_call: TRBJ1-2
v_call: TRBV15
cdr3_length: 14
clone_size: many
cdr3_aa: CATSPLGGPDGYTF
cdr3_nt: TGTGCCACCAGCCCCCTAGGGGGGCCGGATGGCTACACCTTC

d_call: TRBD1
j_call: TRBJ1-5
v_call: TRBV28
cdr3_length: 15
clone_size: .
cdr3_aa: CASVIGRGRLQPQHF
cdr3_nt: TGTGCCAGCGTAATTGGCAGGGGGCGACTTCAGCCCCAGCATTTT

d_call: .
j_call: TRBJ1-1
v_call: TRBV5-1
cdr3_length: 14
clone_size: few
cdr3_aa: CASSLLSSNTEAFF
cdr3_nt: TGCGCCAGCAGCTTGTTGTCCTCGAACACTGAAGCTTTCTTT

d_call: .
j_call: TRBJ2-7
v_call: TRBV29-1
cdr3_length: 10
clone_size: .
cdr3_aa: CSVFYVEQYF
cdr3_nt: TGCAGCGTTTTCTACGTCGAGCAGTACTTC

d_call: TRBD1
j_call: TRBJ2-7
v_call: TRBV3-1
cdr3_length: 14
clone_size: few
cdr3_aa: CASSQGQGLREQYF
cdr3_nt: TGTGCCAGCAGCCAAGGACAGGGTCTTCGTGAGCAGTACTTC

d_call: TRBD2
j_call: TRBJ2-5
v_call: TRBV2
cdr3_length: 15
clone_size: many
cdr3_aa: CASSPLAGGQETQYF
cdr3_nt: TGTGCCAGCAGCCCCCTGGCGGGAGGGCAAGAGACCCAGTACTTC

d_call: .
j_call: TRBJ2-5
v_call: TRBV7-7
cdr3_length: 13
clone_size: few
cdr3_aa: CASSWRSEETQYF
cdr3_nt: TGTGCCAGCAGCTGGAGATCCGAAGAGACCCAGTACTTC

d_call: .
j_call: TRBJ1-2
v_call: TRBV7-6
cdr3_length: 14
clone_size: .
cdr3_aa: CASSLAVTGGGYTF
cdr3_nt: TGTGCCAGCAGCTTAGCGGTTACAGGCGGTGGCTACACCTTC

d_call: .
j_call: TRBJ2-5
v_call: TRBV29-1
cdr3_length: 12
clone_size: .
cdr3_aa: CSVSGTQETQYF
cdr3_nt: TGCAGCGTTTCTGGCACACAAGAGACCCAGTACTTC

d_call: .
j_call: TRBJ1-1
v_call: TRBV28
cdr3_length: 15
clone_size: many
cdr3_aa: CASSLVGVFNTEAFF
cdr3_nt: TGTGCCAGCAGTTTGGTCGGGGTCTTCAACACTGAAGCTTTCTTT

d_call: .
j_call: TRBJ1-1
v_call: TRBV12-5
cdr3_length: 13
clone_size: once
cdr3_aa: CASGQPSITEAFF
cdr3_nt: TGTGCTAGTGGTCAGCCTTCGATCACTGAAGCTTTCTTT

d_call: .
j_call: TRBJ2-7
v_call: TRBV2
cdr3_length: 15
clone_size: few
cdr3_aa: CASSGRVIGIYEQYF
cdr3_nt: TGTGCCAGCAGTGGGCGAGTCATCGGTATCTACGAGCAGTACTTC

d_call: .
j_call: TRBJ1-6
v_call: TRBV20-1
cdr3_length: 17
clone_size: few
cdr3_aa: CSASPPGGSSYNSPLHF
cdr3_nt: TGCAGTGCTAGTCCCCCGGGGGGATCCTCCTATAATTCACCCCTCCACTTT

d_call: .
j_call: TRBJ2-2
v_call: TRBV18
cdr3_length: 17
clone_size: many
cdr3_aa: CASSPPVEGLSTGELFF
cdr3_nt: TGTGCCAGCTCACCACCGGTGGAAGGCCTGAGTACCGGGGAGCTGTTTTTT

d_call: .
j_call: TRBJ1-1
v_call: TRBV15
cdr3_length: 13
clone_size: .
cdr3_aa: CATSDAADTEAFF
cdr3_nt: TGTGCCACCAGCGATGCGGCAGATACTGAAGCTTTCTTT

d_call: TRBD1
j_call: TRBJ2-7
v_call: TRBV29-1
cdr3_length: 13
clone_size: few
cdr3_aa: CSVTGTDFYEQYF
cdr3_nt: TGCAGCGTTACCGGGACAGACTTCTACGAGCAGTACTTC

d_call: .
j_call: TRBJ1-1
v_call: TRBV11-2
cdr3_length: 15
clone_size: .
cdr3_aa: CASSLDRAPGSEAFF
cdr3_nt: TGTGCCAGCAGCTTAGATCGGGCCCCTGGCTCTGAAGCTTTCTTT

d_call: .
j_call: TRBJ2-1
v_call: TRBV4-2
cdr3_length: 16
clone_size: .
cdr3_aa: CASSQGGRQGLGEQFF
cdr3_nt: TGTGCCAGCAGCCAAGGAGGGAGACAGGGACTAGGAGAGCAGTTCTTC

d_call: .
j_call: TRBJ1-5
v_call: TRBV12-3/TRBV12-4
cdr3_length: 13
clone_size: .
cdr3_aa: CASSLGEISPQHF
cdr3_nt: TGTGCCAGCAGTTTAGGGGAAATATCGCCCCAGCATTTT

d_call: .
j_call: TRBJ1-4
v_call: TRBV28
cdr3_length: 13
clone_size: .
cdr3_aa: CASAGPLNEKLFF
cdr3_nt: TGTGCCAGCGCCGGGCCCTTAAATGAAAAACTGTTTTTT

d_call: .
j_call: TRBJ1-1
v_call: TRBV14
cdr3_length: 14
clone_size: few
cdr3_aa: CASSQGPRATEAFF
cdr3_nt: TGTGCCAGCAGCCAAGGGCCCAGGGCCACTGAAGCTTTCTTT

d_call: .
j_call: TRBJ2-7
v_call: TRBV3-1
cdr3_length: 15
clone_size: .
cdr3_aa: CASPPSGDLRRGQYF
cdr3_nt: TGTGCCAGCCCACCATCAGGAGACCTACGACGTGGGCAGTACTTC

d_call: TRBD2
j_call: TRBJ2-7
v_call: TRBV18
cdr3_length: 13
clone_size: few
cdr3_aa: CASSPSSGNEQYF
cdr3_nt: TGTGCCAGCTCACCCAGTAGCGGGAACGAGCAGTACTTC

d_call: TRBD1
j_call: TRBJ1-1
v_call: TRBV9
cdr3_length: 15
clone_size: .
cdr3_aa: CASSERQGFSTEAFF
cdr3_nt: TGTGCCAGCAGCGAAAGACAGGGCTTCAGCACTGAAGCTTTCTTT

d_call: .
j_call: TRBJ1-3
v_call: TRBV7-2
cdr3_length: 14
clone_size: few
cdr3_aa: CASSLLFAGNTIYF
cdr3_nt: TGTGCCAGCAGCTTACTCTTTGCTGGAAACACCATATATTTT

d_call: .
j_call: TRBJ2-3
v_call: TRBV12-3/TRBV12-4
cdr3_length: 12
clone_size: few
cdr3_aa: CASSLFSDTQYF
cdr3_nt: TGTGCCAGCAGTCTCTTCTCAGATACGCAGTATTTT